The clone carrying this T cell receptor beta chain appeared a few times. Its antigen is as yet unknown. Clones were read by immunoSEQ multiplex PCR, and TCRdb kept only the in-frame ones, dropping some. The sample includes hundreds of thousands of clones, more than 80% of them seen just once. The treatment was: some 20 received Ad26.COV2.S at low or high dose, single or two shots; about 5 received placebo; per-sample allocation not given. The samples date from day 63 after the first vaccine or placebo injection. CDR1 and CDR2 (germline): KGHSH, LQKENI. V was pared by 3 bases and J by 4 bases, with 9 bases between. This CDR3 spans 13 amino acids. The data were obtained in a study of Ad26.COV2.S vaccination and SARS-CoV-2 variants. Background on the study: Ad26.COV2.S shots went into the muscle once or twice, 56 days apart. General study results and limits: Placebo recipients trailed vaccine recipients in spike-specific TCR breadth.

V is TRBV18 and J is TRBJ1-2; D unclear. The source material was peripheral blood, sampled in a trial of Ad26.COV2.S vaccine versus placebo. The sequence came from a person between 18 and 65 years old who received the Ad26.COV2.S COVID-19 vaccine or a placebo. This CDR3 reads CASSPDIIYGYTF. The DNA of the CDR3 is TGTGCCAGCTCACCGGATATAATCTATGGCTACACCTTC.